The 24 T cell receptor beta chains presented below share a single source sample, sequenced in a study of identical twins. TCRdb ran MiXCR on the 5' RACE reads and lists one entry per CDR3 protein. Of 750,000 to 950,000 distinct CDR3 sequences listed, around 12% were seen once; the top ten hold 1.5% to 2%. These data were likewise used in another study, on yellow fever vaccine responses in identical twins.

Material for sequencing was PBMCs. The receptors shown here come from a woman younger than 35 in good health.

This clonotype has only a few counts. The J gene is TRBJ2-7, the V gene TRBV20-1, with 11 bases identical to TRBD2. Trimming at V came to 4 bases and at J to 3 bases, leaving 17 bases not matched to a gene. Germline lookup yields CDR1 DFQATT and CDR2 SNEGSKA (reference sequence). The CDR3 runs 18 residues. The CDR3 protein is CSATRHGTTSGRFYEQYF. The CDR3 nucleotides read TGCAGTGCTACACGCCACGGGACCACTAGCGGGAGATTCTACGAGCAGTACTTC.

The chain links TRBV5-1 to TRBJ1-1; D may be TRBD1 (5 bases). Germline loops: CDR1 SGHRS, CDR2 YFSETQ. With 5 bases removed from V and 0 bases from J, the gap between germline ends came to 11 bases. This CDR3 is built from 14 residues. The CDR3 region has the DNA TGCGCCAGCAGAAACACAGGTTTGAACACTGAAGCTTTCTTT. Translating gives CASRNTGLNTEAFF.

This clonotype was counted only a few times. The chain's CDR3 is CASSLSVAGEPETQYF. The CDR3 DNA follows: TGCGCCAGCAGCTTGTCGGTAGCGGGAGAACCAGAGACCCAGTACTTC. The rearrangement links TRBV5-1 to TRBJ2-5, with 9 bases fitting TRBD2. The CDR3 sequence is 16 residues long. J lost 4 bases, V lost 1 base, and 8 bases had no gene match. Germline values: CDR1 SGHRS, CDR2 YFSETQ.

The chain combines TRBV12-3 or TRBV12-4 with TRBJ1-2; 7 bases agree with TRBD1. This CDR3 has 14 residues. Unmatched junction bases numbered 9, after V lost 4 bases and J lost 7 bases. This CDR3 is CASSSQRQGGGYTF. The CDR3 DNA follows: TGTGCCAGCAGTTCCCAACGACAGGGCGGTGGCTACACCTTC.

The chain employs TRBV12-3 or TRBV12-4 and TRBJ2-1; a weak D match, TRBD1 (6 bases). The germline V and J ends were trimmed by 7 bases and 2 bases, with 21 bases remaining between them. This CDR3 comprises 17 residues. The CDR3 coding sequence is TGTGCCAGCACCACAAGGATTTTCGGGACAACCTACAATGAGCAGTTCTTC. It translates to CASTTRIFGTTYNEQFF.

The chain has TRBV20-1 and TRBJ2-7; D uncertain. The CDR3 extends over 12 amino acids. CDR1 is DFQATT and CDR2 is SNEGSKA in the germline V gene (reference sequence). Trimming removed 5 bases at V and 3 bases at J, with 11 bases between. CDR3 sequence: CSAGVGDYEQYV. CDR3 nucleotides: TGCAGTGCTGGGGTCGGAGACTACGAGCAGTACGTC.

This clonotype was seen repeatedly, ten times or more. The chain links TRBV12-3 or TRBV12-4 to TRBJ2-4; perhaps TRBD2 as D (5 bases). The CDR3 extends over 13 amino acids. Trimming shortened V by 6 bases and J by 7 bases, and 13 bases separated the two germline ends. The CDR3 nucleotides are TGTGCCAGCAGGAACGGGATCCCGAACATTCAGTACTTC. It translates to CASRNGIPNIQYF.

This clonotype appeared once. The J gene is TRBJ2-7, the V gene TRBV5-5; D is unresolved. The CDR3 length is 14 residues. Per the germline V gene, CDR1 is SGHKS and CDR2 is YYEKEE (reference sequence). Trimming cost V 0 bases and J 2 bases, with 9 bases left between them. In nucleotides, the CDR3 is TGTGCCAGCAGCTTGGATTTTACTACCTACGAGCAGTACGTC. Residues: CASSLDFTTYEQYV.

The V call is TRBV20-1, the J call TRBJ2-2; perhaps TRBD2 as D (5 bases). V shed 6 bases and J shed 4 bases, with 12 bases lying between them. The CDR3 runs to 13 residues. Germline assignment: CDR1 DFQATT and CDR2 SNEGSKA (reference sequence). In nucleotides, the CDR3 is TGCAGTGCCTCTCCGAGGGTCACCGGGGAGCTGTTTTTT. Translating it yields CSASPRVTGELFF.

This clonotype was seen many times. The chain is built from TRBV5-6 and TRBJ2-1; D is unclear. V was pared by 0 bases and J by 10 bases, with 11 bases between. Germline-derived CDR1 and CDR2 are SGHDT and YYEEEE. This CDR3 has 13 residues. CDR3 coding DNA: TGTGCCAGCAGCTTGGGAGTCGAGCGAGAGCAGTTCTTC. It encodes CASSLGVEREQFF.

The sample holds a few counts of this clonotype. The rearrangement joins TRBV24-1 to TRBJ2-1, with 9 positions matching TRBD1. The CDR3 contains 16 residues. J gave up 3 bases and V 5 bases, and 7 bases lay outside the gene matches. Germline-derived CDR1 and CDR2 are KGHDR and SFDVKD. The CDR3 here is CATSARGQGNYNEQFF. Written as DNA, the CDR3 is TGTGCCACCAGTGCCCGGGGACAGGGTAACTACAATGAGCAGTTCTTC.

V usage is TRBV6-1 and J usage is TRBJ1-2, with 7 positions matching TRBD1. Per the germline V gene, CDR1 is MNHNS and CDR2 is SASEGT. The CDR3 has 15 residues. V shed 6 bases and J 0 bases; nucleotides not matched to a gene: 7. The CDR3 protein is CASRVQGLANYGYTF. CDR3 sequence (DNA): TGTGCCAGCAGGGTACAGGGGCTAGCTAACTATGGCTACACCTTC.

This clonotype was observed a handful of times. This rearrangement joins TRBV12-2 to TRBJ2-3. TRBV12-2 is a documented pseudogene. The CDR3 spans 16 residues. The CDR3 region has the DNA TGTGCAAGTCGCTTAGGGGCAAGAGTAAGCACAGATACGCAGTATTTT. Its translation is CASRLGARVSTDTQYF.

The chain carries TRBV12-3 or TRBV12-4 and TRBJ2-1; 11 bases fit TRBD2. The V and J ends lost 6 bases and 4 bases, in that order; junction bases with no gene match: 8. This CDR3 is 16 amino acids long. The CDR3 is CASSSLAGGLYNEQFF. CDR3 DNA sequence: TGTGCCAGCAGCTCGTTAGCGGGAGGGCTGTACAATGAGCAGTTCTTC.

This rearrangement joins TRBV20-1 to TRBJ2-7, with 11 bases lining up with TRBD2. This CDR3 comprises 13 residues. The trim removed 6 bases at V and 4 bases at J, leaving 5 bases unmatched. From germline, CDR1 is DFQATT and CDR2 SNEGSKA (reference sequence). The DNA of the CDR3 is TGCAGTGCCCCGGGACTAGCGGAATACGAGCAGTACTTC. Translating gives CSAPGLAEYEQYF.

This clonotype was found a few times. The rearrangement links TRBV7-9 to TRBJ2-3; D gene unclear. There are 14 residues in the CDR3. CDR1 is SEHNR, CDR2 FQNEAQ, per germline (reference sequence). Trimming took off 5 bases at V and 2 bases at J, with 11 bases between the two ends. CDR3 sequence (DNA): TGTGCCAGCAGCGACAATTCTATCACAGATACGCAGTATTTT. This sequence encodes CASSDNSITDTQYF.

This clonotype was observed a few times. The chain joins TRBV6-1 to TRBJ1-1; D perhaps matches TRBD1 (6 bases). Germline values: CDR1 MNHNS, CDR2 SASEGT. The length of the CDR3 is 14 residues. Deletions cut 8 bases from V and 4 bases from J, with 17 bases between. As DNA, the CDR3 is TGTGCCAGCGCTAGGGGCCAGGGGAGCACTGAAGCTTTCTTT. Translation: CASARGQGSTEAFF.

The chain recombines TRBV10-2 with TRBJ2-1, with D perhaps matching TRBD1 (5 bases). The V gene lost 5 bases and the J gene lost 4 bases, with 12 bases spanning the gap. CDR3 length: 14 amino acids. Germline loops: CDR1 WSHSY, CDR2 SAAADI. The CDR3, as DNA: TGCGCCAGCAGTCGACAGATAACTTACAATGAGCAGTTCTTC. Its protein product is CASSRQITYNEQFF.

CDR3 DNA sequence: TGTGCCAGCAGCGTAACTAGCGGGAGCGGTGAGCAGTTCTTC. Protein sequence: CASSVTSGSGEQFF. The chain joins TRBV9 to TRBJ2-1; 11 bases map to TRBD2. Germline CDR1 SGDLS, CDR2 YYNGEE. The CDR3 is 14 residues long. V lost 1 base to trimming and J lost 9 bases; unmatched junction nucleotides: 3.

This clonotype was found many times. The J gene is TRBJ2-2, the V gene TRBV5-1; weak D call: TRBD1 (6 bases). Deletions cut 3 bases from V and 4 bases from J, with 10 bases between. Germline lookup yields CDR1 SGHRS and CDR2 YFSETQ. The CDR3 covers 14 residues. CDR3 sequence reads: CASSWWTATGELFF. The CDR3 DNA sequence: TGCGCCAGCAGCTGGTGGACAGCCACCGGGGAGCTGTTTTTT. The whole variable domain, remainder taken from reference TRBV5-1 and TRBJ2-2, is KAGVTQTPRYLIKTRGQQVTLSCSPISGHRSVSWYQQTPGQGLQFLFEYFSETQRNKGNFPGRFSGRQFSNSRSEMNVSTLELGDSALYLCASSWWTATGELFFGEGSRLTVL.

The chain carries TRBV7-8 and TRBJ2-5; 9 bases fit TRBD2. CDR1 is SGHVS and CDR2 is FQNEAQ in the germline V gene. The length of the CDR3 is 17 residues. V was pared by 1 base and J by 0 bases, with 6 bases of the junction left unmatched. The CDR3, as DNA: TGTGCCAGCAGCTTAGTCCCTAGCGGGATAAACCAAGAGACCCAGTACTTC. It specifies CASSLVPSGINQETQYF.

This clonotype appeared a few times. This sequence joins TRBV28 and TRBJ2-3, with D perhaps being TRBD1 or TRBD2 (5 bases each). The germline CDR1 and CDR2 sequences are MDHEN and SYDVKM. There are 13 residues in the CDR3. The germline V and J ends were trimmed by 9 bases and 5 bases, with 15 bases remaining between them. The CDR3 sequence is CASRDPGKDTQYF. Here the CDR3 DNA reads TGTGCCAGTCGGGACCCCGGTAAAGATACGCAGTATTTT.

In its sample, this clonotype was seen many times. The chain recombines TRBV12-3 or TRBV12-4 with TRBJ1-2; 9 bases are a match to TRBD1. The CDR3 loop spans 15 amino acids. With 5 bases clipped from V and 4 bases from J, the junction kept 8 bases outside the gene matches. CDR3 region: CASSRPGQGSYGYTF. Here the CDR3 DNA reads TGTGCCAGCAGTCGACCGGGACAGGGTTCCTATGGCTACACCTTC.

V gene TRBV16 combines with J gene TRBJ1-5; possibly TRBD1 for D (5 bases). This CDR3 region has 19 residues. Germline V gene data show CDR1 as KGHSY and CDR2 as FQNENV. Between the trimmed V and J ends, which lost 1 base and 2 bases, there was a span of 21 bases. Written as DNA, the CDR3 is TGTGCCAGCAGCCAATGGGGACGAGGTGTGGGGTCGGGCAATCAGCCCCAGCATTTT. Translated, it gives CASSQWGRGVGSGNQPQHF.